What follows are 9 T cell receptor beta chains derived from one specimen sequenced in a study of CD8+ T cells in alopecia areata. Sample treatment: oral pan-JAK inhibitor, 5-10 mg twice daily. Extracted RNA was reverse transcribed into cDNA, the sequencing template. Clones were sequenced by immunoSEQ multiplex PCR, and TCRdb holds only the in-frame ones, with some missing. The sample lists tens of thousands of clones, roughly 66% occurring once. The sequencing used CD8+ T cells sorted from blood, collected at week 24, from a patient treated with tofacitinib. These receptors originate from a human donor with alopecia areata.

The genes are TRBV28 and TRBJ2-5; maybe TRBD1 (6 bases). Deletions cut 9 bases from V and 3 bases from J, with 11 bases between. The CDR3 sequence is 12 residues long. From germline, CDR1 is MDHEN and CDR2 SYDVKM. Here the CDR3 DNA reads TGTGCCAGTTTCGCAGGGGAAGAGACCCAGTACTTC. Protein sequence: CASFAGEETQYF.

The chain is built from TRBV27 and TRBJ2-1, with 7 positions matching TRBD1. With V trimmed by 7 bases and J by 8 bases, 14 bases remained unmatched. Per the germline V gene, CDR1 is MNHEY and CDR2 is SMNVEV (reference sequence). There are 15 residues in the CDR3. CDR3: CASNKGPTGVDEQFF. The CDR3 DNA sequence: TGTGCCAGCAACAAAGGGCCAACAGGGGTCGATGAGCAGTTCTTC.

The J gene is TRBJ2-1, the V gene TRBV29-1, with D perhaps matching TRBD2 (6 bases). V lost 0 bases, J lost 0 bases, and 9 bases lay in between. Looked up from germline, CDR1 is SQVTM and CDR2 is ANQGSEA. The CDR3 is 15 amino acids. The CDR3 DNA follows: TGCAGCGTTGAAGAGGAGGGGAGCTCCTACAATGAGCAGTTCTTC. This encodes CSVEEEGSSYNEQFF.

This rearrangement joins TRBV4-3 to TRBJ2-7; TRBD1 aligns across 8 bases. The CDR3 spans 15 residues. J gave up 5 bases and V 0 bases, and 6 bases lay outside the gene matches. Germline values: CDR1 LGHNA, CDR2 YSLEER. Written as DNA, the CDR3 is TGCGCCAGCAGCCAAGATCCCAGGGGGCCGAACGAGCAGTACTTC. Translated, it gives CASSQDPRGPNEQYF.

The rearrangement uses TRBV4-3 and TRBJ2-3, with no clear D. Germline V CDR1 and CDR2: LGHNA, YSLEER. CDR3 length: 14 amino acids. V was clipped by 0 bases and J by 1 base, with 5 bases between them. The CDR3 is CASSQDSRTDTQYF. For the CDR3, the DNA is TGCGCCAGCAGCCAAGATTCGCGCACAGATACGCAGTATTTT.

The rearrangement joins TRBV4-1 to TRBJ1-5; 7 bases line up with TRBD1. CDR1 and CDR2 from the germline V gene are MGHRA and YSYEKL. V was pared by 2 bases and J by 3 bases, with 4 bases of the junction left unmatched. This CDR3 comprises 15 residues. The CDR3 DNA sequence: TGCGCCAGCAGCCAAAGGGACAGCCCCAATCAGCCCCAGCATTTT. Encoded protein: CASSQRDSPNQPQHF.

The chain combines TRBV4-3 with TRBJ2-7; D tentatively fits TRBD1 or TRBD2 (5 bases each). Germline CDR1 reads LGHNA; CDR2 reads YSLEER. Trimming stripped 2 bases from V and 2 bases from J, with 19 bases between. The CDR3 is made up of 17 amino acids. The CDR3 reads CASSQQLSGTPAYEQYF. Here the CDR3 DNA reads TGCGCCAGCAGCCAACAACTATCCGGGACGCCCGCCTACGAGCAGTACTTC.

V gene TRBV2 combines with J gene TRBJ2-7; 7 bases agree with TRBD2. V trimming: 2 bases; J trimming: 0 bases; junction bases outside the gene matches: 4. The germline V gene has CDR1 SNHLY and CDR2 FYNNEI. This CDR3 comprises 15 residues. CDR3 nucleotide sequence: TGTGCCAGCAGTGAACTAGCGGTGAGCTCCTACGAGCAGTACTTC. Translation gives CASSELAVSSYEQYF.

This clone was seen only a few times. The V call is TRBV9, the J call TRBJ1-2; TRBD1 might be the D (6 bases). Trimming cost V 3 bases and J 8 bases, with 20 bases left between them. Germline assignment: CDR1 SGDLS and CDR2 YYNGEE. The CDR3 has 15 amino acids. In nucleotides, the CDR3 is TGTGCCAGCAGCGCGCTGGCAGGGGAGGTATACGGCTACACCTTC. As protein: CASSALAGEVYGYTF.